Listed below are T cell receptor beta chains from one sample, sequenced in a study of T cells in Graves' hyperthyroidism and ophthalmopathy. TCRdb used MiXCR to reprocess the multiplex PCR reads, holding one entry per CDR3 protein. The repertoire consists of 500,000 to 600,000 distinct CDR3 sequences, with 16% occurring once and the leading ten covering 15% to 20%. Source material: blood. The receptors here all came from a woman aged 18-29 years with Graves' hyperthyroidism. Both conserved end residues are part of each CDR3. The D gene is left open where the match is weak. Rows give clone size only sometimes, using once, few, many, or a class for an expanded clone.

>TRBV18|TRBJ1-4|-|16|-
CASSPPSNTAREKLFF
TGTGCCAGCTCACCACCGAGCAACACCGCGCGTGAAAAACTGTTTTTT
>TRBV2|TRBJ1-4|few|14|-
CASSEYGTNEKLFF
TGTGCCAGCAGTGAGTACGGGACCAATGAAAAACTGTTTTTT
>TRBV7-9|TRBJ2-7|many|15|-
CASSHGQGENYEQYF
TGTGCCAGCAGCCATGGGCAGGGAGAAAACTACGAGCAGTACTTC
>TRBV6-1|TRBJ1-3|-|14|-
CASSPRAPLNTIYF
TGTGCCAGCAGCCCCCGGGCTCCCTTAAACACCATATATTTT
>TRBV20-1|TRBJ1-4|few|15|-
CSASAPDRRNEKLFF
TGCAGTGCTAGCGCCCCGGACAGAAGAAATGAAAAACTGTTTTTT
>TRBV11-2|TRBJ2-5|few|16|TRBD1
CASSSIGQAGQETQYF
TGTGCCAGCAGCTCGATCGGACAGGCAGGTCAAGAGACCCAGTACTTC
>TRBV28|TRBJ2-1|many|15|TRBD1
CASSTPTRDRSQQFF
TGTGCCAGCAGTACACCTACCCGGGACAGGTCGCAGCAGTTCTTC
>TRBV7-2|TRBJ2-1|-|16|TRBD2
CASSLATSGSYNEQFF
TGTGCCAGCAGCTTAGCGACTAGCGGGAGTTACAATGAGCAGTTCTTC
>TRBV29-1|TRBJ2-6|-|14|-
CSVGAGGWANVLTF
TGCAGCGTGGGGGCCGGGGGGTGGGCCAACGTCCTGACTTTC
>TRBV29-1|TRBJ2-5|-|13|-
CSAETGEGETQYF
TGCAGCGCCGAAACAGGGGAGGGAGAGACCCAGTACTTC
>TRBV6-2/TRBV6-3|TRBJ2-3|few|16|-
CASSYSGASGTDTQYF
TGTGCCAGCAGTTACAGTGGGGCTAGCGGCACAGATACGCAGTATTTT
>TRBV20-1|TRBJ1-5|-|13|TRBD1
CSAGQGGNQPQHF
TGCAGTGCGGGACAGGGCGGCAATCAGCCCCAGCATTTT